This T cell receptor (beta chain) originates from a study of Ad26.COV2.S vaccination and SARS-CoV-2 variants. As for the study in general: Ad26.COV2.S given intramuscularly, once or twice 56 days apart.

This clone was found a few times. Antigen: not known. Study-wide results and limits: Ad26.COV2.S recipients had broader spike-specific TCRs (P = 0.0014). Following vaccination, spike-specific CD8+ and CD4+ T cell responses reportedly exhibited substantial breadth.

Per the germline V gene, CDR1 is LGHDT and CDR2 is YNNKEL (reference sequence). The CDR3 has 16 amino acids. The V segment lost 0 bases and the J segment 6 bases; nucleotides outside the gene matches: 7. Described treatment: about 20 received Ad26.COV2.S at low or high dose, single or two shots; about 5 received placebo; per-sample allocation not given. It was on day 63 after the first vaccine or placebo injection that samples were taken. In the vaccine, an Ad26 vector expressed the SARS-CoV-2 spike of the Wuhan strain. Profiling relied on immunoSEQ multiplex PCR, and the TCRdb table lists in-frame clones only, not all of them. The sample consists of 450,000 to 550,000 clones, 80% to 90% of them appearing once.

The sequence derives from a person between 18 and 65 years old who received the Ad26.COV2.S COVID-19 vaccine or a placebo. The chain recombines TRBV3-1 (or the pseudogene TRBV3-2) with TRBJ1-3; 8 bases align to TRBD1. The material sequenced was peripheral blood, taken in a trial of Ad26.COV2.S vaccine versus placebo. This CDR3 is CASSQEGGQDLNTIYF. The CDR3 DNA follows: TGTGCCAGCAGCCAAGAAGGGGGACAGGATTTAAACACCATATATTTT.